The clone carrying this T cell receptor beta chain was counted only a few times. Its target is not known. Quantitative 5'-RACE was performed with molecular barcodes, and it yielded the TCR beta libraries. A single record per CDR3 protein comes from TCRdb applying MiXCR to the 5' RACE reads. The sample comprises roughly 670,000 distinct CDR3 sequences, over 15% of which are singletons, and around a fifth rests with the top ten. The CDR3 length is 15 residues. Germline lookup yields CDR1 SGHKS and CDR2 YYEKEE (reference sequence). Trimming removed 0 bases from V and 6 bases from J; junction bases left unmatched: 6. This sample is drawn from a study of CD8 T cells in ankylosing spondylitis. Study-wide points: Characteristic, it appeared, of ankylosing spondylitis blood was a TCR beta motif of roughly eight highly homologous variants. Some motif variants were previously reported in reactive arthritis synovial fluid and blood. Disease-linked clones were found to be CD8+ and relatively rare in peripheral blood. Disease-linked clones reportedly concentrated significantly in matched ankylosing spondylitis synovial fluid.

The sample comprised blood, either unsorted or a sorted T cell fraction (not recorded which). The sequence was collected from a male donor with ankylosing spondylitis. This rearrangement joins TRBV5-5 to TRBJ2-1; 7 nucleotides agree with TRBD2. CDR3 residues: CASSLGLRESNEQFF. Here the CDR3 DNA reads TGTGCCAGCAGCTTGGGGTTGCGGGAGAGCAATGAGCAGTTCTTC.